These 24 T cell receptor beta chains originate from one sample sequenced in a study of chemoradiotherapy in HPV16-positive cancers. Repertoires were generated with immunoSEQ multiplex PCR, while TCRdb's copy carries only in-frame clones and drops some. The table lists 4,000 to 5,500 clones, about 85% of them singletons, with less than 7% in the top ten. The starting material was tumor tissue, obtained from a patient who underwent chemoradiotherapy. The receptors stem from a human donor with HPV-associated anogenital cancer.

The chain employs TRBV19 and TRBJ2-2; D uncertain. CDR1 and CDR2 from the germline V gene are LNHDA and SQIVND (reference sequence). V dropped 5 bases and J dropped 7 bases, with 8 bases sitting between them. This CDR3 has 12 residues. The CDR3 loop reads CASSFAIGELFF. The CDR3 DNA follows: TGTGCCAGTAGTTTTGCCATCGGGGAGCTGTTTTTT.

The chain combines TRBV7-9 with TRBJ1-2; 8 nucleotides match TRBD1. The junction had 7 bases not matched to a gene; V was cut back by 5 bases and J by 5 bases. Germline-derived CDR1 and CDR2 are SEHNR and FQNEAQ (reference sequence). The CDR3 length is 14 residues. Written as DNA, the CDR3 is TGTGCCAGCAGCACTCAGGGGGCGCGTTATGGCTACACCTTC. Protein product: CASSTQGARYGYTF.

This clone came up a few times. This rearrangement joins TRBV19 to TRBJ2-7; D is unresolved. V was trimmed by 5 bases and J by 5 bases, leaving 13 bases between them. Germline CDR1 LNHDA, CDR2 SQIVND (reference sequence). The CDR3 has 13 residues. In DNA, the CDR3 is TGTGCCAGTAGTGCCCCATCCCTGGACGAGCAGTACTTC. Protein product: CASSAPSLDEQYF. Looking up the rest from reference TRBV19 and TRBJ2-7 gives the full variable domain: DGGITQSPKYLFRKEGQNVTLSCEQNLNHDAMYWYRQDPGQGLRLIYYSQIVNDFQKGDIAEGYSVSREKKESFPLTVTSAQKNPTAFYLCASSAPSLDEQYFGPGTRLTVT.

CDR3 protein: CASSLDLERTDTQYF. CDR3 coding DNA: TGTGCCAGCAGCCTAGACTTGGAGCGCACAGATACGCAGTATTTT. The rearrangement links TRBV7-9 to TRBJ2-3; D is ambiguous. V dropped 5 bases and J dropped 1 base, with 13 bases sitting between them. The germline V gene has CDR1 SEHNR and CDR2 FQNEAQ (reference sequence). CDR3 size: 15 residues. Supplemented by reference TRBV7-9 and TRBJ2-3, the full variable domain reads DTGVSQNPRHKITKRGQNVTFRCDPISEHNRLYWYRQTLGQGPEFLTYFQNEAQLEKSRLLSDRFSAERPKGSFSTLEIQRTEQGDSAMYLCASSLDLERTDTQYFGPGTRLTVL.

The CDR3 spells CASSRLTGTGELFF. CDR3 in DNA: TGTGCCAGCAGCCGTCTGACAGGGACCGGGGAGCTGTTTTTT. The V call is TRBV7-9, the J call TRBJ2-2; 7 nucleotides agree with TRBD1. The CDR3 is 14 amino acids. With 5 bases clipped from V and 5 bases from J, the junction kept 5 bases outside the gene matches. Germline V CDR1 and CDR2: SEHNR, FQNEAQ (reference sequence).

The CDR3, as DNA: TGTGCCAGCAGCCCGACATCGGGACTAGCGGGGGGGCCCGGTAATGAGCAGTTCTTC. Its translation is CASSPTSGLAGGPGNEQFF. The rearrangement joins TRBV21-1 to TRBJ2-1; no check of the table's D call, TRBD2, against the DNA was made. TRBV21-1 is a pseudogene. This CDR3 has 19 amino acids.

The J gene is TRBJ2-1, the V gene TRBV19, with TRBD2 identical over 8 bases. Trimming removed 3 bases from V and 6 bases from J; junction bases left unmatched: 4. Germline CDR1 and CDR2: LNHDA and SQIVND (reference sequence). CDR3 length: 14 amino acids. CDR3 in DNA: TGTGCCAGTAGTATGAGCGGGAGTATCAATGAGCAGTTCTTC. This translates into CASSMSGSINEQFF.

The table lists this clone with a few counts. The rearrangement joins TRBV29-1 to TRBJ1-4, with 7 positions matching TRBD1. CDR3 length: 10 residues. V lost 7 bases and J lost 11; bases outside the gene matches: 4. CDR1 and CDR2 (germline): SQVTM, ANQGSEA. The CDR3 bases are TGCAGCGCAATGACAGGGAAACTGTTTTTT. Protein sequence: CSAMTGKLFF.

The V and J genes are TRBV19 and TRBJ1-5; D remains unclear. Per germline, CDR1 LNHDA and CDR2 SQIVND (reference sequence). This CDR3 comprises 16 residues. V was shortened by 5 bases and J by 9 bases, with 23 bases between the two germline ends. The CDR3 sequence is CASSSGSTIGRWPQHF. CDR3 nucleotide sequence: TGTGCCAGTAGTTCGGGGTCTACAATTGGGCGGTGGCCCCAGCATTTT.

The table lists this clone with a few counts. V is TRBV23-1 and J is TRBJ2-7; D is possibly TRBD1 or TRBD2 (5 bases each). TRBV23-1 is designated an ORF whose function remains uncertain. V lost 8 bases and J 0 bases, leaving 8 bases between the germline ends. The CDR3 covers 12 residues. The DNA for the CDR3 is TGCGCCAGCCGGGACCGCTCCTACGAGCAGTACTTC. It codes for CASRDRSYEQYF.

The J gene is TRBJ2-5, the V gene TRBV6-1; a weak D match, TRBD2 (6 bases). Germline CDR1 reads MNHNS; CDR2 reads SASEGT. CDR3 length: 15 residues. V was clipped by 5 bases and J by 4 bases, with 17 bases between them. The CDR3 region has the DNA TGTGCCAGCAGTTGGACTACCAGGCTGGGAGAGACCCAGTACTTC. Its protein is CASSWTTRLGETQYF.

V usage is TRBV27 and J usage is TRBJ1-5; TRBD1 matches at 7 bases. CDR3 size: 14 residues. Germline values: CDR1 MNHEY, CDR2 SMNVEV (reference sequence). Trimming took 1 base from V and 7 from J; bases not matched to a gene: 4. This chain's CDR3 is CASSLLGGRQPQHF. The CDR3 DNA follows: TGTGCCAGCAGTTTATTAGGGGGCAGACAGCCCCAGCATTTT.

This chain uses TRBV5-4 with TRBJ2-5, with 10 bases matching TRBD1. This CDR3 comprises 14 residues. V lost 5 bases, J lost 4 bases, and 5 bases stayed unmatched. Per germline, CDR1 SGHNT and CDR2 YYREEE (reference sequence). The CDR3 loop reads CASSRQGATETQYF. DNA for the CDR3: TGTGCCAGCAGTCGACAGGGGGCGACAGAGACCCAGTACTTC. Combining the CDR3 with reference TRBV5-4 and TRBJ2-5 gives the whole variable domain ETGVTQSPTHLIKTRGQQVTLRCSSQSGHNTVSWYQQALGQGPQFIFQYYREEENGRGNFPPRFSGLQFPNYSSELNVNALELDDSALYLCASSRQGATETQYFGPGTRLLVL.

The chain uses TRBV15 and TRBJ2-3; the D gene is possibly TRBD1 (5 bases). Germline V CDR1 and CDR2: LNHNV, YYDKDF (reference sequence). V lost 8 bases and J 4 bases, leaving 16 bases between the germline ends. There are 14 residues in the CDR3. The CDR3 coding sequence is TGTGCCACCGGACACTACCAAAAGCCAGATACGCAGTATTTT. Encoded protein: CATGHYQKPDTQYF.

The chain links TRBV6-1 to TRBJ2-2; TRBD2 matches 8 bases. CDR1 MNHNS and CDR2 SASEGT come from the germline V gene. Trimming cost V 4 bases and J 5 bases; bases outside gene matches: 6. The CDR3 covers 15 residues. CDR3 nucleotide sequence: TGTGCCAGCAGTGTGGACGCGGGAGGTACCGGGGAGCTGTTTTTT. This translates into CASSVDAGGTGELFF.

J is TRBJ2-2 and V is TRBV6-1; the D gene could be TRBD1 or TRBD2 (6 bases each). The V gene lost 6 bases and the J gene lost 6 bases, with 11 bases spanning the gap. The CDR3 totals 13 residues. Germline CDR1 MNHNS, CDR2 SASEGT. For the CDR3, the DNA is TGTGCCAGCAGCCCCGGGGGCTCCGGGGAGCTGTTTTTT. Translation gives CASSPGGSGELFF.

The V gene is TRBV10-3, the J gene TRBJ2-1, with 8 nucleotides matching TRBD2. The CDR3 runs to 16 residues. CDR1 is ENHRY and CDR2 is SYGVKD in the germline V gene. V lost 5 bases to trimming and J lost 4 bases; unmatched junction nucleotides: 10. The CDR3 sequence is CAISLTGQRGYNEQFF. The CDR3 bases are TGTGCCATCAGTCTAACCGGCCAGCGGGGGTACAATGAGCAGTTCTTC.

The rearrangement joins TRBV5-1 to TRBJ1-3; D is ambiguous. The V gene lost 1 base and the J gene lost 0 bases, with 11 bases spanning the gap. Germline V gene lookup returns CDR1 SGHRS and CDR2 YFSETQ. The CDR3 is 16 amino acids. CDR3: CASSLFGQSSGNTIYF. The CDR3 DNA reads as TGCGCCAGCAGCTTGTTTGGTCAGAGCTCTGGAAACACCATATATTTT.

This chain links TRBV27 with TRBJ2-3; D is ambiguous. This CDR3 comprises 13 residues. The V gene lost 7 bases and the J gene lost 2 bases, with 10 bases spanning the gap. CDR1 is MNHEY, CDR2 SMNVEV, per germline (reference sequence). CDR3 DNA sequence: TGTGCCAGCACCCCCGGAGACACAGATACGCAGTATTTT. Translated, it gives CASTPGDTDTQYF.

The chain is built from TRBV5-4 and TRBJ1-4, with D perhaps TRBD1 (6 bases). CDR3 length equals 15 residues. Between the trimmed V and J ends, which lost 0 bases and 5 bases, there was a span of 11 bases. Germline lookup yields CDR1 SGHNT and CDR2 YYREEE (reference sequence). The CDR3 DNA reads TGTGCCAGCAGCTTGGCCGGGACACGGAATGAAAAACTGTTTTTT. Encoded protein: CASSLAGTRNEKLFF.

The chain recombines TRBV19 with TRBJ2-3; 10 positions agree with TRBD2. Trimming removed 6 bases from V and 6 bases from J; junction bases left unmatched: 9. The CDR3 consists of 15 residues. CDR1 and CDR2 (germline): LNHDA, SQIVND (reference sequence). DNA of the CDR3: TGTGCCAGTAGCCGAGCGGGGGGGGAACTTGATACGCAGTATTTT. Translating it yields CASSRAGGELDTQYF.

This chain joins TRBV7-8 and TRBJ1-5; TRBD1 agrees at 12 bases. The CDR3 consists of 17 residues. V trimming: 5 bases; J trimming: 5 bases; junction bases outside the gene matches: 10. Germline V lookup: CDR1 SGHVS, CDR2 FQNEAQ. The CDR3 sequence is CASSPGQGALRDQPQHF. The CDR3 DNA follows: TGTGCCAGCAGCCCGGGACAGGGGGCTTTAAGAGATCAGCCCCAGCATTTT.

The rearrangement links TRBV5-5 to TRBJ2-5, with no clear D. This CDR3 comprises 16 residues. CDR1 and CDR2 (germline): SGHKS, YYEKEE (reference sequence). V dropped 0 bases and J dropped 5 bases, with 17 bases sitting between them. This chain's CDR3 is CASSLAPETQVETQYF. Here the CDR3 DNA reads TGTGCCAGCAGCTTGGCCCCGGAGACTCAGGTCGAGACCCAGTACTTC.

This chain joins TRBV23-1 and TRBJ2-5; 9 positions match TRBD1. TRBV23-1 is given ORF status, its function remaining uncertain. The length of the CDR3 is 17 residues. V was clipped by 2 bases and J by 5 bases; unmatched bases: 12. The CDR3 DNA reads as TGCGCCAGCAGTCAAGCCAGAAGGACAGGGGATGGGGAGACCCAGTACTTC. It encodes CASSQARRTGDGETQYF.